These 8 T cell receptor beta chains were all obtained from the same sample, sequenced in a study of T cell changes during pregnancy in multiple sclerosis (dated by TCRdb to about 2019). The library was built by means of the immunoSEQ multiplex PCR assay. The clones in this table, taken by TCRdb from immuneACCESS, are in-frame only. Not every clone is retained; where verified, under half of the shortfall comes from an unresolved V gene, and the cause of the rest is unknown. In all, the sample holds tens of thousands of clones, and 88% of those were seen once. Clones ranked in the top ten supply roughly 1.7% of the sample. The sample consisted of peripheral blood, taken in the first trimester of pregnancy. These receptor sequences come from a female donor with multiple sclerosis, enrolled in a pregnancy study.

The V and J genes are TRBV4-1 and TRBJ1-5; 7 bases line up with TRBD1. Trimming at V came to 0 bases and at J to 7 bases, leaving 6 bases not matched to a gene. The CDR3 is 15 amino acids. In germline, CDR1 is MGHRA, CDR2 YSYEKL. The CDR3 region is CASSQDNRGVQPQHF. The CDR3 DNA reads as TGCGCCAGCAGCCAAGATAACAGGGGAGTACAGCCCCAGCATTTT.

Note on this clone: The same CDR3 is also encoded by other DNA sequences in this sample. The rearrangement joins TRBV7-2 to TRBJ2-7; TRBD2 agrees at 7 bases. CDR1 and CDR2 (germline): SGHTA, FQGNSA. The CDR3 totals 14 residues. Germline trimming cut 0 bases from V and 2 bases from J; bases unmatched to any gene: 1. CDR3 protein: CASSLASGAYEQYF. CDR3 in DNA: TGTGCCAGCAGCTTAGCGAGCGGGGCCTACGAGCAGTACTTC.

V is TRBV29-1 and J is TRBJ2-3; 11 bases align to TRBD2. The V and J ends lost 6 bases and 4 bases, in that order; junction bases with no gene match: 15. Germline V lookup: CDR1 SQVTM, CDR2 ANQGSEA. The CDR3 loop spans 17 amino acids. CDR3 in DNA: TGCAGCGTGGTCCTTTTAGCGGGAGGGTTTAAGGCAGATACGCAGTATTTT. Translated, it gives CSVVLLAGGFKADTQYF.

This rearrangement joins TRBV4-3 to TRBJ2-4; weak D call: TRBD2 (5 bases). The CDR3 has 17 residues. Trimming pared 0 bases from V and 3 bases from J, leaving 15 bases between. The germline CDR1 and CDR2 sequences are LGHNA and YSLEER. CDR3 coding DNA: TGCGCCAGCAGCCAAGATAATTACGGGATGGGCAAAAACATTCAGTACTTC. It specifies CASSQDNYGMGKNIQYF.

As concerns this clone: This specimen includes other DNA sequences encoding the same CDR3. For the CDR3, the DNA is TGTGCCTGGTCCGGGACAGCCTACGAGCAGTACTTC. This codes for CAWSGTAYEQYF. The chain carries TRBV30 and TRBJ2-7, with 7 bases that match TRBD1. With V trimmed by 5 bases and J by 2 bases, 3 bases remained unmatched. The germline V gene encodes CDR1 GTSNPN and CDR2 SVGIG (reference sequence). CDR3 length: 12 amino acids.

The rearrangement joins TRBV18 to TRBJ2-7, with 8 bases identical to TRBD1. CDR1 is KGHSH and CDR2 is LQKENI in the germline V gene. The CDR3 runs to 15 residues. Trimming removed 3 bases from V and 5 bases from J; junction bases left unmatched: 9. CDR3: CASSPGAETGDEQYF. CDR3 DNA sequence: TGTGCCAGCTCACCGGGCGCCGAGACAGGGGACGAGCAGTACTTC.

This clone was counted between two and nine times. The gene calls are TRBV18 and TRBJ2-7; 8 bases line up with TRBD1. Germline CDR1 KGHSH, CDR2 LQKENI. The ends lost 0 bases at V and 4 bases at J; junction bases unmatched: 14. This CDR3 is 18 amino acids long. DNA of the CDR3: TGTGCCAGCTCACCACCAGTACGGACAGGGATTGAATTGTACGAGCAGTACTTC. It specifies CASSPPVRTGIELYEQYF.

The chain recombines TRBV28 with TRBJ2-1, with 8 bases lining up with TRBD2. V lost 6 bases to trimming and J lost 4 bases; unmatched junction nucleotides: 5. CDR3 size: 14 residues. Germline CDR1 and CDR2: MDHEN and SYDVKM. This chain's CDR3 is CASSPGGKYNEQFF. The CDR3 region has the DNA TGTGCCAGCAGCCCGGGGGGGAAATACAATGAGCAGTTCTTC.